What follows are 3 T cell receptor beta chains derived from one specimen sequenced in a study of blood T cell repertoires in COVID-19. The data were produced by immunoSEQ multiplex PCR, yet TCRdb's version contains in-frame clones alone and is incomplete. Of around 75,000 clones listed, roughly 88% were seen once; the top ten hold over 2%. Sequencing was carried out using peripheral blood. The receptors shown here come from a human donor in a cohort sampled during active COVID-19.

The CDR3 DNA reads TGTGCCAGCACCCTCCCCAGGGAAAACTATGGCTACACCTTC. Protein: CASTLPRENYGYTF. V usage is TRBV28 and J usage is TRBJ1-2; D possibly corresponds to TRBD1 (5 bases). Trimming shortened V by 7 bases and J by 2 bases, and 14 bases separated the two germline ends. Germline loops: CDR1 MDHEN, CDR2 SYDVKM. This CDR3 has 14 residues.

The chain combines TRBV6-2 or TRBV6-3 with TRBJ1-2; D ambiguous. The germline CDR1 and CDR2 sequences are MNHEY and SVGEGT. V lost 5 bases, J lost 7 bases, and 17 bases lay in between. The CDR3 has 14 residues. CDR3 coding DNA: TGTGCCAGCAGTCCCAGTGTAACGGGGTTTGGCTACACCTTC. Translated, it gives CASSPSVTGFGYTF.

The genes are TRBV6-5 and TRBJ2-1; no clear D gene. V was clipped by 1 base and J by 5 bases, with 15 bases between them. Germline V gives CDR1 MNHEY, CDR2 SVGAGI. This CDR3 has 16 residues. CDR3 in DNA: TGTGCCAGCAGTTACTTGCGTCGTCGCCAAAACAATGAGCAGTTCTTC. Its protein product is CASSYLRRRQNNEQFF.